These 32 T cell receptor beta chains were all obtained from the same sample, sequenced in a study of monozygotic twins with inflammatory bowel disease (dated by TCRdb to the late 2010s). Library preparation employed 5' RACE. Data came from an Illumina HiSeq 2500. Through TCRdb reprocessing, the reads give one entry per CDR3 protein sequence; DNA is omitted. The sample's table lists a count of fewer than 350,000 distinct CDR3 sequences. The ten largest clonotypes hold 2% to 2.5% of the sample. Sequencing was carried out using blood. The receptors originated from a human donor with ulcerative colitis or Crohn's disease, or a healthy co-twin of an affected twin (not recorded which).

The V gene is TRBV5-1, the J gene TRBJ2-1; TCRdb indicates TRBD1, and absent DNA this call remains unverified. Germline V gene sequence: CDR1 SGHRS, CDR2 YFSETQ. CDR3 length equals 15 residues. CDR3 region: CASSVGGIKYNEQFF.

The J gene is TRBJ2-2, the V gene TRBV5-4; there is no DNA to check the TCRdb D call of TRBD1. The CDR3 runs to 16 residues. The germline CDR1 and CDR2 sequences are SGHNT and YYREEE (reference sequence). The CDR3 reads CASSLLGTHHTGELFF. The full variable domain, with the rest looked up from reference TRBV5-4 and TRBJ2-2, is ETGVTQSPTHLIKTRGQQVTLRCSSQSGHNTVSWYQQALGQGPQFIFQYYREEENGRGNFPPRFSGLQFPNYSSELNVNALELDDSALYLCASSLLGTHHTGELFFGEGSRLTVL.

The chain recombines TRBV7-9 with TRBJ1-3; the TRBD1 assignment by TCRdb is unverifiable without DNA. The CDR3 is 13 amino acids. Germline V lookup: CDR1 SEHNR, CDR2 FQNEAQ (reference sequence). This CDR3 reads CASSRAGSNTIYF.

The genes are TRBV3-1 and TRBJ2-1; TCRdb's D call, TRBD1, is unchecked because there is no DNA. This CDR3 is 17 amino acids long. CDR1 is LGHDT and CDR2 is YNNKEL in the germline V gene (reference sequence). The CDR3 here is CASSHLVDRASRDEQFF.

The chain is built from TRBV18 and TRBJ1-2; with no DNA, the TCRdb D assignment of TRBD1 cannot be verified. The CDR3 runs 16 residues. Germline V gene data show CDR1 as KGHSH and CDR2 as LQKENI. This chain's CDR3 is CASSPGSGLQVYGYTF.

The V gene is TRBV29-1, the J gene TRBJ1-2; the TCRdb call, TRBD1, lacks DNA for checking. Per germline, CDR1 SQVTM and CDR2 ANQGSEA. CDR3 length: 13 residues. CDR3 in amino acids: CSVAGVANYGYTF.

The genes are TRBV28 and TRBJ2-1; without DNA, the TCRdb call of TRBD2 cannot be checked. Germline-derived CDR1 and CDR2 are MDHEN and SYDVKM. The CDR3 extends over 18 amino acids. CDR3 sequence reads: CASSSPSAGGPKYNEQFF. The whole variable domain, remainder taken from reference TRBV28 and TRBJ2-1, is DVKVTQSSRYLVKRTGEKVFLECVQDMDHENMFWYRQDPGLGLRLIYFSYDVKMKEKGDIPEGYSVSREKKERFSLILESASTNQTSMYLCASSSPSAGGPKYNEQFFGPGTRLTVL.

The gene calls are TRBV11-2 and TRBJ2-1; there is no DNA to check the TCRdb D call of TRBD1. The CDR3 spans 15 residues. CDR1 SGHAT and CDR2 FQNNGV come from the germline V gene. The CDR3 loop reads CASSKTGTSYNEQFF.

The V gene is TRBV6-1, the J gene TRBJ1-2. CDR1 MNHNS and CDR2 SASEGT come from the germline V gene. CDR3 size: 13 residues. The CDR3 here is CASKALVVDGYTF.

The chain has TRBV7-9 and TRBJ1-1; no DNA is available, so the TRBD1 call from TCRdb remains unchecked. The CDR3 extends over 13 amino acids. Germline CDR1 reads SEHNR; CDR2 reads FQNEAQ (reference sequence). The CDR3 spells CASRRGFGGEAFF.

The chain is built from TRBV10-3 and TRBJ1-3. The CDR3 spans 17 residues. The germline CDR1 and CDR2 sequences are ENHRY and SYGVKD. CDR3 region: CAISRSEGTRPGNTIYF.

The V and J genes are TRBV7-9 and TRBJ2-1; TCRdb returns TRBD2, unconfirmable since there is no DNA. The germline gives CDR1 SEHNR, CDR2 FQNEAQ (reference sequence). The CDR3 is made up of 17 amino acids. Here the CDR3 reads CASSPIWASQTYNEQFF.

This rearrangement joins TRBV20-1 to TRBJ1-5; TCRdb's D call, TRBD1, is unchecked because there is no DNA. CDR1 is DFQATT and CDR2 is SNEGSKA in the germline V gene (reference sequence). The CDR3 loop spans 13 amino acids. CDR3 sequence reads: CSASGTGYQPQHF.

This chain uses TRBV24-1 with TRBJ2-1; TCRdb selects TRBD1, and the lack of DNA leaves this call unchecked. The CDR3 is 15 residues long. Germline-derived CDR1 and CDR2 are KGHDR and SFDVKD. This chain's CDR3 is CATSDLGGRYNEQFF.

This chain uses TRBV20-1 with TRBJ2-5. From germline, CDR1 is DFQATT and CDR2 SNEGSKA (reference sequence). The CDR3 has 16 residues. The CDR3: CSARGIRGLDKETQYF.

This chain joins TRBV2 and TRBJ2-3; TCRdb outputs TRBD1, but without DNA this stays unchecked. Per germline, CDR1 SNHLY and CDR2 FYNNEI. The CDR3 contains 14 residues. CDR3: CASSAPTGTDTQYF.

The rearrangement uses TRBV7-8 and TRBJ2-1; without DNA, the TCRdb call of TRBD2 cannot be checked. The CDR3 is made up of 14 amino acids. CDR1 is SGHVS and CDR2 is FQNEAQ in the germline V gene. The CDR3 region is CASSLLTSGNEQFF.

The genes are TRBV20-1 and TRBJ2-6; TCRdb indicates TRBD1, and absent DNA this call remains unverified. CDR1 and CDR2 (germline): DFQATT, SNEGSKA (reference sequence). The CDR3 has 14 amino acids. The CDR3 sequence is CSARVGAGANVLTF.

This sequence joins TRBV27 and TRBJ1-2; with no DNA, the TCRdb D assignment of TRBD1 cannot be verified. This CDR3 contains 15 residues. In germline, CDR1 is MNHEY, CDR2 SMNVEV (reference sequence). This chain's CDR3 is CASSPIPGGSYGYTF.

The chain has TRBV5-6 and TRBJ2-1; as DNA is missing, the TRBD2 call by TCRdb cannot be tested. Germline V gene sequence: CDR1 SGHDT, CDR2 YYEEEE. There are 16 residues in the CDR3. CDR3 sequence: CASSLVGTSGYNEQFF. The complete variable domain, with remaining parts taken from reference TRBV5-6 and TRBJ2-1, reads DAGVTQSPTHLIKTRGQQVTLRCSPKSGHDTVSWYQQALGQGPQFIFQYYEEEERQRGNFPDRFSGHQFPNYSSELNVNALLLGDSALYLCASSLVGTSGYNEQFFGPGTRLTVL.

The chain is built from TRBV6-2 or TRBV6-3 and TRBJ2-2; there is no DNA to check the TCRdb D call of TRBD1. This CDR3 has 13 residues. Germline CDR1 and CDR2: MNHEY and SVGEGT. This chain's CDR3 is CASSPTGLGELFF.

This chain uses TRBV20-1 with TRBJ1-2; absent DNA, TCRdb's TRBD1 call cannot be checked. CDR3 length: 14 amino acids. Germline assignment: CDR1 DFQATT and CDR2 SNEGSKA (reference sequence). CDR3 residues: CSPLGGAGGYGYTF.

The chain couples TRBV12-3 or TRBV12-4 to TRBJ2-3; the D call of TRBD2 rests on TCRdb alone, since no DNA is present to check it. The CDR3 is made up of 16 amino acids. CDR3 residues: CASLPPGPGRSDTQYF.

The V call is TRBV11-1, the J call TRBJ2-7; the D gene TCRdb calls, TRBD2, cannot be checked with no DNA. The germline CDR1 and CDR2 sequences are SGHAT and FQDESV (reference sequence). This CDR3 has 14 residues. The CDR3 region is CASSFLDPFYEQYF.

The chain uses TRBV11-2 and TRBJ1-1; there is no DNA to check the TCRdb D call of TRBD1. CDR1 is SGHAT, CDR2 FQNNGV, per germline. The length of the CDR3 is 15 residues. CDR3 residues: CASSPSLTGDTEAFF. Together with reference TRBV11-2 and TRBJ1-1, the CDR3 gives the full variable domain: EAGVAQSPRYKIIEKRQSVAFWCNPISGHATLYWYQQILGQGPKLLIQFQNNGVVDDSQLPKDRFSAERLKGVDSTLKIQPAKLEDSAVYLCASSPSLTGDTEAFFGQGTRLTVV.

The chain combines TRBV4-1 with TRBJ1-1. Germline V CDR1 and CDR2: MGHRA, YSYEKL. There are 16 residues in the CDR3. This CDR3 is CASSPPRADGGPGAFF.

The rearrangement links TRBV19 to TRBJ2-1; TCRdb selects TRBD2, and the lack of DNA leaves this call unchecked. CDR3 length: 16 residues. Germline values: CDR1 LNHDA, CDR2 SQIVND (reference sequence). The CDR3 protein is CASRPLGTSGYNEQFF.

The chain has TRBV12-3 or TRBV12-4 and TRBJ2-3; as DNA is missing, the TRBD2 call by TCRdb cannot be tested. This CDR3 spans 16 amino acids. CDR3: CASTSGGGGTTDTQYF.

The chain uses TRBV10-3 and TRBJ2-7; TCRdb names TRBD1, which stays unverified in the absence of DNA. CDR1 ENHRY and CDR2 SYGVKD come from the germline V gene. The CDR3 extends over 13 amino acids. The CDR3 sequence is CAISRQIDYEQYF.

CDR3 sequence reads: CASSLSMGQRAYEQYF. The J gene is TRBJ2-7, the V gene TRBV5-1; lacking DNA, the TRBD1 call made by TCRdb goes unchecked. The CDR3 covers 16 residues. Germline V gene sequence: CDR1 SGHRS, CDR2 YFSETQ.

The chain couples TRBV7-2 to TRBJ2-2; lacking DNA, the TRBD1 call made by TCRdb goes unchecked. Germline assignment: CDR1 SGHTA and CDR2 FQGNSA. CDR3 length: 16 residues. The CDR3 spells CASSPYRGVNTGELFF.

The V and J genes are TRBV12-3 or TRBV12-4 and TRBJ1-6. The CDR3 contains 13 residues. CDR3 region: CASSSGPSSALHF.